This note documents a single T cell receptor (beta chain) sequence. Its specificity is not known. This sample is part of a study of cytomegalovirus exposure and HLA in healthy donors. Study results and limitations: Per a later analysis, HLA-associated TCR beta chains showed more clonal expansion than other, equally common TCR beta chains. Most subjects' HLA-A and HLA-B alleles were reportedly predicted from TCR beta sequences.

The CDR3 spans 14 residues. Germline CDR1 reads MNHEY; CDR2 reads SMNVEV (reference sequence). V was pared by 3 bases and J by 5 bases, with 14 bases between. The PCR had 60 Vbeta and 13 Jbeta primers. Measured with immunoSEQ multiplex PCR; TCRdb has only the in-frame clones, and not every one. The sample consists of some 200,000 clones, 87% of them appearing once. The sample comprised PBMCs. The chain has TRBV27 and TRBJ2-7, with D perhaps matching TRBD1 (6 bases). This clonotype was obtained from a girl less than two years old in good health and CMV-seronegative. CDR3 in DNA: TGTGCCAGCAGTTTCGGCAGGGGATCCCACGAGCAGTACTTC. Its protein is CASSFGRGSHEQYF.